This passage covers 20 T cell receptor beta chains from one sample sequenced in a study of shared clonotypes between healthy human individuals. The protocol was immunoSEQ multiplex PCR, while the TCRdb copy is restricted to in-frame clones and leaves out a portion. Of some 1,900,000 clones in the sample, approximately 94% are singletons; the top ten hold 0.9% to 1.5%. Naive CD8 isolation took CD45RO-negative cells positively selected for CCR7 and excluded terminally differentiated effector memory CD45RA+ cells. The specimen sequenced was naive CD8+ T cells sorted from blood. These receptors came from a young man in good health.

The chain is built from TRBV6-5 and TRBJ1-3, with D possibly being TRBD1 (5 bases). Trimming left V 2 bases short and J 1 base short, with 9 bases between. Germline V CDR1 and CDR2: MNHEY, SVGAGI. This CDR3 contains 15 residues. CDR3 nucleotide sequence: TGTGCCAGCAGTTACGGAACAGGTTCTGGAAACACCATATATTTT. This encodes CASSYGTGSGNTIYF.

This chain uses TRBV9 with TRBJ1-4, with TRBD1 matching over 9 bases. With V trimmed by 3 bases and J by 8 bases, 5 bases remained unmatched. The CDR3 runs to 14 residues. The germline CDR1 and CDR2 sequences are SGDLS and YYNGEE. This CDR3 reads CASSEGQGFEKLFF. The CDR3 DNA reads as TGTGCCAGCAGCGAGGGACAGGGTTTCGAAAAACTGTTTTTT.

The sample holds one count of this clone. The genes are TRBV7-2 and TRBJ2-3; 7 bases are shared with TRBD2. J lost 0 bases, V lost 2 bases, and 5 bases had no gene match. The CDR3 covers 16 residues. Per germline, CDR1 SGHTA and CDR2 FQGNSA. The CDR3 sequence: CASSLLSGLSTDTQYF. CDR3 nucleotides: TGTGCCAGCAGCTTACTTAGCGGGCTCAGCACAGATACGCAGTATTTT.

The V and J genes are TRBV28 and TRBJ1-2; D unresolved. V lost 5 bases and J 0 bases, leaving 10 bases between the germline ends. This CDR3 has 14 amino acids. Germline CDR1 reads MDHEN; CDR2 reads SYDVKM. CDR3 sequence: CASSDVESNYGYTF. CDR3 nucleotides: TGTGCCAGCAGTGACGTTGAATCTAACTATGGCTACACCTTC.

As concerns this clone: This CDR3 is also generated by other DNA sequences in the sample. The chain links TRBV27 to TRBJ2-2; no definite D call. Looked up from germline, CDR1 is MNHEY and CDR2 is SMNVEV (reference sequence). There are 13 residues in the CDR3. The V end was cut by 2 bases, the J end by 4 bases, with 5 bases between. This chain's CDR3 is CASSLGSTGELFF. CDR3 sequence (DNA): TGTGCCAGCAGTTTAGGTTCCACCGGGGAGCTGTTTTTT.

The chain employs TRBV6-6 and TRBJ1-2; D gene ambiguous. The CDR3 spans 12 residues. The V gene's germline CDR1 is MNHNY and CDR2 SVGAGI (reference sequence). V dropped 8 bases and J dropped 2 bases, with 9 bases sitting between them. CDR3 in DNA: TGTGCCAGCGGTCCTGGGAACTATGGCTACACCTTC. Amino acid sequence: CASGPGNYGYTF.

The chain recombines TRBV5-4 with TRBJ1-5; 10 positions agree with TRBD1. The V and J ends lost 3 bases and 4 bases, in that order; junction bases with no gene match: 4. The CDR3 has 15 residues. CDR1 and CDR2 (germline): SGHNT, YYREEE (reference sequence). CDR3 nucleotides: TGTGCCAGCAGCTGGGACAGGGGAGAGAATCAGCCCCAGCATTTT. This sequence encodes CASSWDRGENQPQHF.

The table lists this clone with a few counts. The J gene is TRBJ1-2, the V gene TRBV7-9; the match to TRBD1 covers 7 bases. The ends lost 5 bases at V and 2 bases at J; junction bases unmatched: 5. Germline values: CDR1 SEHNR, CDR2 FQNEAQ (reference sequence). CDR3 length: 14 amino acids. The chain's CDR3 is CASSQDRQNYGYTF. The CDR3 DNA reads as TGTGCCAGCAGCCAGGACAGGCAAAACTATGGCTACACCTTC.

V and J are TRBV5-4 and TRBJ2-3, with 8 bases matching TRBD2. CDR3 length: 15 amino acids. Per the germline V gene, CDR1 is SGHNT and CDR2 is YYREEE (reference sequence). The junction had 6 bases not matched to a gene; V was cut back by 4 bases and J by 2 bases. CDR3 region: CASSLTGLVTDTQYF. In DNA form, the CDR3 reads TGTGCCAGCAGCCTCACGGGACTAGTCACAGATACGCAGTATTTT. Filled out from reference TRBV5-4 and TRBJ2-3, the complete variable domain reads ETGVTQSPTHLIKTRGQQVTLRCSSQSGHNTVSWYQQALGQGPQFIFQYYREEENGRGNFPPRFSGLQFPNYSSELNVNALELDDSALYLCASSLTGLVTDTQYFGPGTRLTVL.

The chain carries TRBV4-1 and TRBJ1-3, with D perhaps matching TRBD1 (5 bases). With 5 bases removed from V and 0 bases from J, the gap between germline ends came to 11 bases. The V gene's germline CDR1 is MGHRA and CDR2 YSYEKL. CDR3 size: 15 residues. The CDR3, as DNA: TGCGCCAGCAGCTTCGCGAGGGGCTCTGGAAACACCATATATTTT. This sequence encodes CASSFARGSGNTIYF.

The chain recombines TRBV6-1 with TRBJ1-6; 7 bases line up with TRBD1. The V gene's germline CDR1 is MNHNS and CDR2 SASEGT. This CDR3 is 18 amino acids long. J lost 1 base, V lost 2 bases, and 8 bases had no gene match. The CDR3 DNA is TGTGCCAGCAGTGAAAGCAGGGGGATTGGGTCCTATAATTCACCCCTCCACTTT. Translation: CASSESRGIGSYNSPLHF.

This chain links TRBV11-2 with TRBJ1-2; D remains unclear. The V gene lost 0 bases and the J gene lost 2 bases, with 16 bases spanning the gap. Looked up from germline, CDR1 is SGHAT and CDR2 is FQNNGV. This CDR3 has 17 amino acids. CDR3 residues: CASSLDPPGAINYGYTF. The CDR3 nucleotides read TGTGCCAGCAGCTTAGATCCTCCGGGAGCCATCAACTATGGCTACACCTTC.

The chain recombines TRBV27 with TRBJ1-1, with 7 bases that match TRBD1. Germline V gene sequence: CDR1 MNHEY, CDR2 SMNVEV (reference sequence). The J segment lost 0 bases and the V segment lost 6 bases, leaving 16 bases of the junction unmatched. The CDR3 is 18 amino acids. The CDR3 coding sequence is TGTGCCAGCAGGGAACGTGGGACAGCTTTCTATATGAACACTGAAGCTTTCTTT. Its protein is CASRERGTAFYMNTEAFF.

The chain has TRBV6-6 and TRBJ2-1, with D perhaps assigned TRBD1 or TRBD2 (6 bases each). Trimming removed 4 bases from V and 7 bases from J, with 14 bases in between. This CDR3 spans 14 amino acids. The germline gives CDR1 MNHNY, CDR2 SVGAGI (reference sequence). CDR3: CASSFTGGGNEQFF. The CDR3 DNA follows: TGTGCCAGCAGTTTCACCGGAGGGGGGAATGAGCAGTTCTTC.

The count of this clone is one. In nucleotides, the CDR3 is TGTGCCAGCAGCGTAGGAGGCATTTCAGAGGTTGAGCAGTTCTTC. Amino acids: CASSVGGISEVEQFF. The chain has TRBV9 and TRBJ2-1; D gene unclear. CDR1 SGDLS and CDR2 YYNGEE come from the germline V gene. The V end was cut by 0 bases, the J end by 9 bases, with 16 bases between. CDR3 length: 15 amino acids.

Here the CDR3 DNA reads TGTGCCAGCAGCCCTACCCCTGCAGGGATAGAGACCCAGTACTTC. Its protein is CASSPTPAGIETQYF. This chain links TRBV5-6 with TRBJ2-5, with a possible D match to TRBD1 (5 bases). The CDR3 has 15 amino acids. V dropped 4 bases and J dropped 4 bases, with 17 bases sitting between them. The germline V gene has CDR1 SGHDT and CDR2 YYEEEE.

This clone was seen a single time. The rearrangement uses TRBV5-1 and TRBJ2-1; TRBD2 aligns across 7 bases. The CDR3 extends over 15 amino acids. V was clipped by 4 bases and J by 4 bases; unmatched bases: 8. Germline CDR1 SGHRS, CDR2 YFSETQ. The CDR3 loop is CASSRGTSDYNEQFF. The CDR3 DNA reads TGCGCCAGCAGCCGAGGCACTAGCGATTACAATGAGCAGTTCTTC.

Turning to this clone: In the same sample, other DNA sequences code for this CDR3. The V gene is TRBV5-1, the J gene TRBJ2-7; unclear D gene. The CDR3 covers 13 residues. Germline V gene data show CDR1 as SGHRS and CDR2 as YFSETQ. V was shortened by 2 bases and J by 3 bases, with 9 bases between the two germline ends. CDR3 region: CASSLAPDYEQYF. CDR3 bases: TGCGCCAGCAGCTTAGCCCCGGACTACGAGCAGTACTTC. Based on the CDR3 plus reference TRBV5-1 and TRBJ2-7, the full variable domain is KAGVTQTPRYLIKTRGQQVTLSCSPISGHRSVSWYQQTPGQGLQFLFEYFSETQRNKGNFPGRFSGRQFSNSRSEMNVSTLELGDSALYLCASSLAPDYEQYFGPGTRLTVT.

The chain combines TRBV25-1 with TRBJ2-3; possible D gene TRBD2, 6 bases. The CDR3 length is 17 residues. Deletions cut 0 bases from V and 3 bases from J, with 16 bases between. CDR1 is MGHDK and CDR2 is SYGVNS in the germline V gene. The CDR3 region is CASSEYAAGWETDTQYF. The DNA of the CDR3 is TGTGCCAGCAGTGAATATGCCGCGGGATGGGAAACAGATACGCAGTATTTT.

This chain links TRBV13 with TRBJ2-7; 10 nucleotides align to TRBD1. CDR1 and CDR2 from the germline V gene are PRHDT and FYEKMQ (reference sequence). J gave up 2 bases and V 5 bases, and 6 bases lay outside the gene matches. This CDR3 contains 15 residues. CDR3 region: CASSMEGQGPYEQYF. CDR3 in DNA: TGTGCCAGCAGCATGGAGGGACAGGGGCCCTACGAGCAGTACTTC.